These T cell receptor beta chains were read from a single sample in a study of human T cells and chemical hapten exposure. Each CDR3 protein gets one entry after TCRdb re-called the RACE reads with MiXCR. The repertoire includes fewer than 350,000 distinct CDR3 sequences, 7.7% of them detected once, and around 1.2% sits in the top ten. Sequencing used whole blood, obtained in connection with sensitization to the hapten diphenylcyclopropenone (DPC). The receptors stem from a man between 18 and 29 years old with alopecia areata. Some clones in this sample may be carry-over from other donors' samples. Each CDR3 is given with its conserved first and last residue. Clone size is shown for a subset of rows, as once, few, many or a class of expanded clone.

many,TRBJ1-5,TRBV6-1,CASKIRGNQPQHF
.,TRBJ2-6,TRBV6-5,CASKPGLALFSGANVLTF
many,TRBJ1-1,TRBV6-2/TRBV6-3,CASSSGRNTEAFF
.,TRBJ2-4,TRBV4-1,CASSQLGLGKNIQYF
.,TRBJ2-3,TRBV11-1,CASSPSDGFTDTQYF
few,TRBJ1-3,TRBV29-1,CSVVYFGNTIYF
.,TRBJ1-6,TRBV2,CATFRQGPNSPLHF
few,TRBJ1-5,TRBV3-1,CASSRTGPNQPQHF
few,TRBJ2-2,TRBV3-1,CASSLGQGHTGELFF
few,TRBJ2-3,TRBV4-3,CASSQDGYSNTDTQYF
few,TRBJ1-4,TRBV6-6,CASSYGGQGLEKLFF
.,TRBJ1-2,TRBV20-1,CSARDSIDYGYTF
few,TRBJ1-2,TRBV7-2,CASSPPYRNYGYTF
few,TRBJ1-2,TRBV5-1,CASSSFGTGDYGYTF
.,TRBJ2-4,TRBV5-1,CASSNPTSNIQYF
few,TRBJ1-1,TRBV4-1,CASSHYLRTGRTEAFF
.,TRBJ1-1,TRBV6-5,CAGSYFKTGAKAFF
.,TRBJ2-7,TRBV27,CASSFGQGSYEQYF
many,TRBJ1-3,TRBV12-3/TRBV12-4,CASSIPTSGNTIYF
.,TRBJ2-5,TRBV20-1,CSAIGRGESQETQYF
many,TRBJ2-2,TRBV5-6,CASSLAGPGELFF
.,TRBJ1-1,TRBV24-1,CATRSSGTEGTEAFF
.,TRBJ1-4,TRBV9,CASTRGTGATNEKLFF
.,TRBJ2-7,TRBV7-6,CASSLEGAGAFYEQYF
many,TRBJ1-1,TRBV11-2,CASSLDPRTGGEAFF
many,TRBJ1-1,TRBV7-9,CASSFPQNTEAFF
many,TRBJ1-6,TRBV6-2/TRBV6-3,CASRGREYNSPLHF
.,TRBJ2-3,TRBV2,CASTSGGLTDTQYF
few,TRBJ1-6,TRBV11-1,CASSLAERPPLHF
few,TRBJ2-4,TRBV10-2,CASSEGVKNIQYF
.,TRBJ2-1,TRBV7-2,CASSLDLAGGRYEQFF
many,TRBJ1-3,TRBV5-1,CASSLQGLSGNTIYF
few,TRBJ2-1,TRBV5-4,CASSWGPNEQFF
few,TRBJ2-5,TRBV11-2,CASSPEYLQETQYF
.,TRBJ1-2,TRBV10-3,CAIAQGDYGYTF
.,TRBJ1-5,TRBV12-3/TRBV12-4,CASSLAGGGLNQPQHF
few,TRBJ2-2,TRBV11-2,CASSQPGLGTGELFF
many,TRBJ2-1,TRBV9,CASSVRGTSGGDENNEQFF
few,TRBJ1-1,TRBV20-1,CSARDSPPFTEAFF
.,TRBJ2-3,TRBV29-1,CSAEGLAGLGDTQYF
.,TRBJ2-7,TRBV20-1,CSARAQNRQYF
few,TRBJ1-5,TRBV21-1,CASSRDRGTHSNQPQHF
many,TRBJ1-5,TRBV6-2/TRBV6-3,CASSREQGRGNQPQHF
many,TRBJ2-4,TRBV6-2/TRBV6-3,CASSYLDGAKNIQYF
.,TRBJ2-1,TRBV10-3,CAISVFYSNEQFF
many,TRBJ1-1,TRBV10-2,CASIKTRDVTEAFF